This T cell receptor (beta chain) was identified in a study of cytomegalovirus exposure and HLA in healthy donors. Germline V gives CDR1 LNHDA, CDR2 SQIVND (reference sequence). V lost 4 bases to trimming and J lost 3 bases, with 13 bases between them. The CDR3 loop spans 14 amino acids. PCR used 60 Vbeta primers and 13 Jbeta primers. TCRdb's copy holds only in-frame clones and misses some; the assay was immunoSEQ multiplex PCR. The table includes 130,000 to 150,000 clones, 60% to 80% detected once. The gene calls are TRBV19 and TRBJ2-7, with a possible D match to TRBD1 (5 bases). This receptor was obtained from a woman aged 40 to 49 in good health and CMV-seropositive. The sequencing input was PBMCs. CDR3 loop: CASSTAGQLYEQYF. The CDR3, as DNA: TGTGCCAGTAGTACAGCCGGACAACTCTACGAGCAGTACTTC. The whole variable domain, remainder taken from reference TRBV19 and TRBJ2-7, is DGGITQSPKYLFRKEGQNVTLSCEQNLNHDAMYWYRQDPGQGLRLIYYSQIVNDFQKGDIAEGYSVSREKKESFPLTVTSAQKNPTAFYLCASSTAGQLYEQYFGPGTRLTVT.